These 9 T cell receptor beta chains originate from one sample sequenced in a study of beta chain features in type 1 diabetes. Study-wide findings and caveats: A moderate, significant TCRB CDR3 shortening appeared in type 1 diabetes across four CD4+ subsets.

Their antigens remain unidentified. Every bit of the isolated RNA underwent reverse transcription, so sequencing read expressed TCRB transcripts. Clones were read by immunoSEQ multiplex PCR, and TCRdb kept only the in-frame ones, dropping some. The sample consists of nearly 700,000 clones, about an eighth of them appearing once. What was sequenced was naive CD4+ T cells from blood. These receptor sequences come from a young man with type 1 diabetes.

This clone was seen a handful of times. The rearrangement joins TRBV28 to TRBJ2-5; D perhaps matches TRBD1 (5 bases). The ends were cut back, 3 bases at V and 5 bases at J, with 13 bases in the middle. Germline CDR1 reads MDHEN; CDR2 reads SYDVKM. This CDR3 comprises 14 residues. CDR3 nucleotides: TGTGCCAGCAGTTTGGGGAACAGGCCGGAGACCCAGTACTTC. Protein product: CASSLGNRPETQYF.

V gene TRBV20-1 combines with J gene TRBJ2-7; D is unresolved. The CDR3 covers 11 residues. Germline V gene sequence: CDR1 DFQATT, CDR2 SNEGSKA (reference sequence). V gave up 7 bases and J gave up 2 bases, with 9 bases separating them. The CDR3 loop is CSVGSPYEQYF. CDR3 nucleotides: TGCAGTGTGGGCAGTCCCTACGAGCAGTACTTC.

Only a few counts were recorded for this clone. V is TRBV25-1 and J is TRBJ1-1; D unclear. Trimming pared 5 bases from V and 2 bases from J, leaving 6 bases between. The CDR3 contains 12 residues. Germline V lookup: CDR1 MGHDK, CDR2 SYGVNS. CDR3 coding DNA: TGTGCCAGCAGTCGGGAAAACACTGAAGCTTTCTTT. Residues: CASSRENTEAFF.

This chain connects TRBV5-1 to TRBJ2-1; maybe TRBD2 (5 bases). The CDR3 has 15 residues. The germline V gene encodes CDR1 SGHRS and CDR2 YFSETQ. The V and J ends lost 1 base and 6 bases respectively, with 14 bases between them. CDR3 nucleotides: TGCGCCAGCAGCTTGAGTCTAGCCGGGTCCAATGAGCAGTTCTTC. Translation gives CASSLSLAGSNEQFF.

This clone appeared a few times. The V call is TRBV7-9, the J call TRBJ2-1; tentative D call: TRBD1 (5 bases). Germline V gene data show CDR1 as SEHNR and CDR2 as FQNEAQ (reference sequence). Trimming shortened V by 3 bases and J by 13 bases, and 10 bases separated the two germline ends. This CDR3 is 11 amino acids long. CDR3 nucleotides: TGTGCCAGCAGCTTCGTTAGGGGACAGTTCTTC. Translating it yields CASSFVRGQFF.

This chain connects TRBV28 to TRBJ2-1; 7 bases fit TRBD1. Germline lookup yields CDR1 MDHEN and CDR2 SYDVKM. The junction had 5 bases not matched to a gene; V was cut back by 4 bases and J by 8 bases. This CDR3 comprises 13 residues. CDR3 residues: CASSSGGLDEQFF. CDR3 nucleotides: TGTGCCAGCAGTTCAGGGGGATTGGATGAGCAGTTCTTC.

The sample holds a few counts of this clone. The CDR3 DNA reads TGTGCCACCCAGGACACAGAAAGGGCTGAAGCTTTCTTT. Translation gives CATQDTERAEAFF. This chain links TRBV10-3 with TRBJ1-1, with D perhaps TRBD1 (5 bases). This CDR3 region has 13 residues. V was pared by 10 bases and J by 6 bases, with 18 bases between. The germline V gene has CDR1 ENHRY and CDR2 SYGVKD.

This clone was seen a few times. V usage is TRBV6-5 and J usage is TRBJ2-1, with D unresolved. The germline CDR1 and CDR2 sequences are MNHEY and SVGAGI. The germline V and J ends were trimmed by 0 bases and 6 bases, with 12 bases remaining between them. The CDR3 sequence is 15 residues long. This CDR3 reads CASSYSLGMSNEQFF. In nucleotides, the CDR3 is TGTGCCAGCAGTTACTCATTGGGGATGAGCAATGAGCAGTTCTTC.

The V and J genes are TRBV19 and TRBJ2-7, with 7 positions matching TRBD1. From germline, CDR1 is LNHDA and CDR2 SQIVND (reference sequence). J gave up 2 bases and V 3 bases, and 13 bases lay outside the gene matches. The CDR3 is 17 amino acids. CDR3 residues: CASSIWPTGLTTYEQYF. DNA of the CDR3: TGTGCCAGTAGTATTTGGCCGACAGGGTTGACTACCTACGAGCAGTACTTC.